This T cell receptor beta chain was retrieved from a study of OX40 agonist ivuxolimab in advanced cancers. About the research overall: Patients undergoing dose escalation presented with hepatocellular carcinoma, melanoma, renal cell or head and neck cancer. The mean age was about 57 years, ranging from 23 to 79, with around four fifths of participants male.

Overall study findings and caveats: Relative to CD4+ cells, CD8+ T cells on average had more expanded clones.

Turning to this clone: Its antigen is not known.

Some clones are missing from TCRdb's copy, which holds only in-frame ones; the method was immunoSEQ multiplex PCR. The sample shows tens of thousands of clones, approximately 84% of them seen only once. Germline trimming cut 10 bases from V and 11 bases from J; bases unmatched to any gene: 10. CDR1 and CDR2 from the germline V gene are MDHEN and SYDVKM. This CDR3 spans 11 amino acids. The sequence was obtained from an adult with an advanced solid tumor such as melanoma, head and neck, liver or kidney cancer. The chain carries TRBV28 and TRBJ1-1, with TRBD1 matching over 7 bases. The sequencing used CD4+ or CD8+ T cells sorted from blood, collected in a trial of the OX40 agonist ivuxolimab. In nucleotides, the CDR3 is TGTGCCACCATGCTGACAGGGAATGCTTTCTTT. This encodes CATMLTGNAFF.